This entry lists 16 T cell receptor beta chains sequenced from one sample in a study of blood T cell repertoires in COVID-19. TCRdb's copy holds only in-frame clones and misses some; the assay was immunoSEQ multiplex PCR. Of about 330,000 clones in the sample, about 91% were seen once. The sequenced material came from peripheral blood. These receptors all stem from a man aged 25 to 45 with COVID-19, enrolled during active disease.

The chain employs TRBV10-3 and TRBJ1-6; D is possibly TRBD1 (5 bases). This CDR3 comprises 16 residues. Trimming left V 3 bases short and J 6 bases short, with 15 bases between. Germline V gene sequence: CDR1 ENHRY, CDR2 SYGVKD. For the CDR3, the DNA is TGTGCCATCAGTGACCGACCAGGGTATATTAATTCACCCCTCCACTTT. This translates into CAISDRPGYINSPLHF.

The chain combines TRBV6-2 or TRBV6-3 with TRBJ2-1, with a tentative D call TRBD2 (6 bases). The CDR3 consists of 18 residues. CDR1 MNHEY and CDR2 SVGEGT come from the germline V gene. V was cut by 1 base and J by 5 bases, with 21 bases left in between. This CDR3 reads CASSYFFPRDWGNNEQFF. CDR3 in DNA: TGTGCCAGCAGTTACTTCTTTCCCCGGGACTGGGGGAACAATGAGCAGTTCTTC.

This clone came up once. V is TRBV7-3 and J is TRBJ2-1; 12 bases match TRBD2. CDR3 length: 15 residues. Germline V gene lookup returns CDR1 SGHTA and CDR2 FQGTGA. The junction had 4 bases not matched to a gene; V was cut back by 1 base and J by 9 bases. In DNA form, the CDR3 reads TGTGCCAGCAGCTTAAGACTAGCGGGAGTCACTGAGCAGTTCTTC. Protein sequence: CASSLRLAGVTEQFF.

This CDR3 reads CASSQEGLLNEQFF. The CDR3 DNA reads as TGTGCCAGCAGCCAAGAGGGGCTTCTCAATGAGCAGTTCTTC. This rearrangement joins TRBV4-2 to TRBJ2-1; tentative D call: TRBD1 (5 bases). The CDR3 covers 14 residues. The germline V gene encodes CDR1 LGHNA and CDR2 YNFKEQ. V was pared by 0 bases and J by 6 bases, with 9 bases between.

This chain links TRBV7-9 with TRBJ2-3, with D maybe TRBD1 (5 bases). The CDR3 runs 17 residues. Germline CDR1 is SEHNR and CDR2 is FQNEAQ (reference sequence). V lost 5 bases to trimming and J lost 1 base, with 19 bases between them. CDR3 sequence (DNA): TGTGCCAGCAGCCCTCGCTTTGGGGCAGGCGGCACAGATACGCAGTATTTT. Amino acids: CASSPRFGAGGTDTQYF.

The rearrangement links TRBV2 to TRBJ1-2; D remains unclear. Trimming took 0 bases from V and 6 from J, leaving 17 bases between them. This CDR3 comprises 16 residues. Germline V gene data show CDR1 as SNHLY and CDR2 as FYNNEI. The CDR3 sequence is CASSEARVTFTDGYTF. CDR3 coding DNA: TGTGCCAGCAGTGAAGCCCGGGTAACATTTACGGATGGCTACACCTTC.

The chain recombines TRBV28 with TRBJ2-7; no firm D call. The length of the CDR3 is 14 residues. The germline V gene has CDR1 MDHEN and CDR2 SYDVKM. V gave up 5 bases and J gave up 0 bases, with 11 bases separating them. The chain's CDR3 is CASSPSLPSYEQYF. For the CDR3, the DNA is TGTGCCAGCAGTCCCTCGCTACCCTCCTACGAGCAGTACTTC.

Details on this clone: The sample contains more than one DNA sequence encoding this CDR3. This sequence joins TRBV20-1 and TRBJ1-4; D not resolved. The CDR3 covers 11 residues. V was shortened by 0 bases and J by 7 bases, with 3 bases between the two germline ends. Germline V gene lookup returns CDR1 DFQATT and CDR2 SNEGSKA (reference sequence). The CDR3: CSARDLEKLFF. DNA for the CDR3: TGCAGTGCTAGAGATCTTGAAAAACTGTTTTTT.

CDR3 amino acids: CASSRDRARLMNTEAFF. CDR3 nucleotides: TGTGCCAGCAGCCGGGACAGGGCCCGACTCATGAACACTGAAGCTTTCTTT. This chain joins TRBV6-2 or TRBV6-3 and TRBJ1-1, with 9 bases matching TRBD1. Germline loops: CDR1 MNHEY, CDR2 SVGEGT. The CDR3 spans 17 residues. V was pared by 6 bases and J by 0 bases, with 11 bases of the junction left unmatched.

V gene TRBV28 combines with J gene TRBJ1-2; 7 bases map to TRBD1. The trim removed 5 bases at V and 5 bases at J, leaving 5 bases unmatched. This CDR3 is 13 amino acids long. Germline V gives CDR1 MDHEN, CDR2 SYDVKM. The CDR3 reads CASSRQGQYGYTF. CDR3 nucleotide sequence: TGTGCCAGCAGTCGACAGGGACAGTATGGCTACACCTTC.

The CDR3 coding sequence is TGTGCCAGCACCGAGAACTCAGCGGGAAGCTCCTACGAGCAGTACTTC. Its translation is CASTENSAGSSYEQYF. The rearrangement joins TRBV28 to TRBJ2-7; 7 bases line up with TRBD2. Trimming at V came to 7 bases and at J to 0 bases, leaving 12 bases not matched to a gene. Germline values: CDR1 MDHEN, CDR2 SYDVKM. The CDR3 has 16 amino acids.

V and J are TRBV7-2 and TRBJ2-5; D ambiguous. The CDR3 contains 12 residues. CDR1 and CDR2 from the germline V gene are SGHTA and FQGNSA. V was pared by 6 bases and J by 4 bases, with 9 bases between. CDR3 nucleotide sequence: TGTGCCAGCAGTTCCTCCCGAGAGACCCAGTACTTC. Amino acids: CASSSSRETQYF.

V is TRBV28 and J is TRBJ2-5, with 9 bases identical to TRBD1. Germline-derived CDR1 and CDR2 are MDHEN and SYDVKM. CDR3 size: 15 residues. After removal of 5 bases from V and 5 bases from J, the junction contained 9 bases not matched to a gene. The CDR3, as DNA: TGTGCCAGCAGTACACAGGGGGCCGGGGAGGAGACCCAGTACTTC. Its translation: CASSTQGAGEETQYF.

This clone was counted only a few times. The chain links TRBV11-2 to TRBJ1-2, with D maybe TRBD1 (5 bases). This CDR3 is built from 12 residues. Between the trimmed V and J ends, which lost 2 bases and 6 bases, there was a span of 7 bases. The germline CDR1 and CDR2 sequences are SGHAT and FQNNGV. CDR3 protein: CASSLTTDGYTF. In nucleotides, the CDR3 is TGTGCCAGCAGCTTAACGACAGATGGCTACACCTTC.

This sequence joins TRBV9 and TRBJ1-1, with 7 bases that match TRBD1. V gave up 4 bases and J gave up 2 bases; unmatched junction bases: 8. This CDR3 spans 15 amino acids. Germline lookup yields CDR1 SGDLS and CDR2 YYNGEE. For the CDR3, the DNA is TGTGCCAGCAGCCCGCGGGACAGACTCAACACTGAAGCTTTCTTT. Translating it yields CASSPRDRLNTEAFF.

The CDR3 nucleotides read TGTGCTAGCAGAGGGGGCCCCCAAGAGACCCAGTACTTC. Translation: CASRGGPQETQYF. The genes are TRBV12-5 and TRBJ2-5; TRBD1 matches at 7 bases. After removal of 9 bases from V and 1 base from J, the junction contained 5 bases not matched to a gene. The CDR3 is 13 amino acids. CDR1 and CDR2 from the germline V gene are LGHNT and FRNRAP.